This passage covers 12 T cell receptor beta chains from one sample sequenced in a study of blood T cell repertoires in COVID-19. This table comes from immunoSEQ multiplex PCR, and its TCRdb copy is limited to in-frame clones, with some not included. Here the sample spans 400,000 to 450,000 clones, around 91% being singletons. The source material was PBMCs or T cells enriched from blood (not recorded which). Receptors were obtained from a man in his late teens or twenties who had recovered from COVID-19.

J is TRBJ2-2 and V is TRBV9; D ambiguous. This CDR3 is built from 16 residues. Looked up from germline, CDR1 is SGDLS and CDR2 is YYNGEE. V lost 4 bases and J lost 6, with 19 bases in between. Here the CDR3 DNA reads TGTGCCAGCAGCTCAGGTCCTACCAGTCCTCCCGGGGAGCTGTTTTTT. The encoded protein is CASSSGPTSPPGELFF. Variable domain in full (rest from reference TRBV9 and TRBJ2-2): DSGVTQTPKHLITATGQRVTLRCSPRSGDLSVYWYQQSLDQGLQFLIQYYNGEERAKGNILERFSAQQFPDLHSELNLSSLELGDSALYFCASSSGPTSPPGELFFGEGSRLTVL.

The chain uses TRBV4-1 and TRBJ1-1, with 7 nucleotides matching TRBD1. The V and J ends lost 2 bases and 5 bases, in that order; junction bases with no gene match: 8. The germline V gene has CDR1 MGHRA and CDR2 YSYEKL. The CDR3 is made up of 15 amino acids. This CDR3 is CASSQPDRDRTEAFF. In DNA form, the CDR3 reads TGCGCCAGCAGCCAACCCGACAGGGACCGGACTGAAGCTTTCTTT.

This chain connects TRBV19 to TRBJ2-3; the D is unclear. The CDR3 extends over 11 amino acids. The V gene's germline CDR1 is LNHDA and CDR2 SQIVND (reference sequence). Trimming left V 4 bases short and J 3 bases short, with 2 bases between. DNA for the CDR3: TGTGCCAGTAGTACAACAGATACGCAGTATTTT. The encoded protein is CASSTTDTQYF.

This chain joins TRBV5-1 and TRBJ2-1, with 11 bases that match TRBD2. CDR3 length: 17 residues. Looked up from germline, CDR1 is SGHRS and CDR2 is YFSETQ. J was trimmed by 2 bases and V by 2 bases; bases with no gene match: 6. The chain's CDR3 is CASSFQTSGITYNEQFF. As DNA, the CDR3 is TGCGCCAGCAGCTTCCAGACTAGCGGGATTACCTACAATGAGCAGTTCTTC.

The chain couples TRBV5-1 to TRBJ1-4; no clear D gene. This CDR3 is 12 amino acids long. The germline gives CDR1 SGHRS, CDR2 YFSETQ. With 5 bases removed from V and 4 bases from J, the gap between germline ends came to 6 bases. CDR3 in amino acids: CASSNGNEKLFF. CDR3 in DNA: TGCGCCAGCAGTAACGGTAATGAAAAACTGTTTTTT. The complete variable domain, with remaining parts taken from reference TRBV5-1 and TRBJ1-4, reads KAGVTQTPRYLIKTRGQQVTLSCSPISGHRSVSWYQQTPGQGLQFLFEYFSETQRNKGNFPGRFSGRQFSNSRSEMNVSTLELGDSALYLCASSNGNEKLFFGSGTQLSVL.

The chain combines TRBV28 with TRBJ1-2, with D unresolved. From germline, CDR1 is MDHEN and CDR2 SYDVKM. CDR3 length: 11 residues. The V end was cut by 6 bases, the J end by 8 bases, with 10 bases between. CDR3 sequence reads: CASSLISGYTF. The CDR3 coding sequence is TGTGCCAGCAGCTTAATCTCCGGCTACACCTTC.

The V call is TRBV30, the J call TRBJ2-1, with 9 bases lining up with TRBD1. Germline trimming cut 3 bases from V and 6 bases from J; bases unmatched to any gene: 3. The CDR3 is 13 amino acids. Germline V gene data show CDR1 as GTSNPN and CDR2 as SVGIG (reference sequence). As DNA, the CDR3 is TGTGCCTGGAGGGACAGGGGTTCCAATGAGCAGTTCTTC. Translated, it gives CAWRDRGSNEQFF.

The chain links TRBV6-2 or TRBV6-3 to TRBJ1-1; possible D gene TRBD1, 5 bases. This CDR3 is 16 amino acids long. Germline loops: CDR1 MNHEY, CDR2 SVGEGT. Deletions cut 2 bases from V and 4 bases from J, with 17 bases between. CDR3 sequence (DNA): TGTGCCAGCAGTTACGGCCGTATCAGGGTTGGCACTGAAGCTTTCTTT. It yields the protein CASSYGRIRVGTEAFF.

The rearrangement uses TRBV21-1 and TRBJ2-7; TRBD2 is the table's D call and was not checked against the DNA. TRBV21-1 is shown as a pseudogene. This CDR3 comprises 15 residues. CDR3 in amino acids: CASSKGPPGSYEQYF. CDR3 nucleotides: TGTGCCAGCAGCAAAGGCCCACCCGGGTCCTACGAGCAGTACTTC.

The gene calls are TRBV6-1 and TRBJ1-5; 10 bases are shared with TRBD1. Germline CDR1 is MNHNS and CDR2 is SASEGT. V gave up 4 bases and J gave up 0 bases; unmatched junction bases: 3. The CDR3 is 16 amino acids. CDR3 DNA: TGTGCCAGCAGTGGAGGGGACAGGGGTAGCAATCAGCCCCAGCATTTT. Protein: CASSGGDRGSNQPQHF.

The chain recombines TRBV4-2 with TRBJ1-6; no firm D call. The V and J ends lost 0 bases and 10 bases respectively, with 10 bases between them. Germline CDR1 LGHNA, CDR2 YNFKEQ. This CDR3 comprises 14 residues. CDR3 in DNA: TGTGCCAGCAGCCAAGAGAGAGTAAACTCACCCCTCCACTTT. The encoded protein is CASSQERVNSPLHF.

This rearrangement joins TRBV11-2 to TRBJ2-7; perhaps TRBD2 as D (8 bases). V dropped 5 bases and J dropped 3 bases, with 23 bases sitting between them. This CDR3 contains 17 residues. Germline V lookup: CDR1 SGHAT, CDR2 FQNNGV. The CDR3, as DNA: TGTGCCAGCAGCGACCGACGGGGGGGGACAGATAGCTACGAGCAGTACTTC. Protein sequence: CASSDRRGGTDSYEQYF.